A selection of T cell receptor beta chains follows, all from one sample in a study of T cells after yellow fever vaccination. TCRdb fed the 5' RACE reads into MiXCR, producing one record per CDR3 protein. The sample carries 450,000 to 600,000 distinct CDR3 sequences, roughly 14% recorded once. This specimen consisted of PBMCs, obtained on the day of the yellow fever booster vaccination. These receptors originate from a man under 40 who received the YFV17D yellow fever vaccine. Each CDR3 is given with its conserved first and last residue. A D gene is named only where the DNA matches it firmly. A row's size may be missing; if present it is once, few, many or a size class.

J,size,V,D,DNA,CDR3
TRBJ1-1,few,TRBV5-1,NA,TGCGCCAGCAGCTTGGTGGGGGCCAGGAACACTGAAGCTTTCTTT,CASSLVGARNTEAFF
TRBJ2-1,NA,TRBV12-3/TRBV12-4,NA,TGTGCCAGCCGGCCACCAACGGGGGAGCAGTTCTTC,CASRPPTGEQFF
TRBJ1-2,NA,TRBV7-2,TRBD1,TGTGCCAGCAGCTTAACCGGGACAGGGGGCATCTATGGCTACACCTTC,CASSLTGTGGIYGYTF
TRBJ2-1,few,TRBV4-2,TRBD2,TGTGCCAGCAGCCTTGGGACTAGCGTACAGAACTATGAGCAGTTCTTC,CASSLGTSVQNYEQFF
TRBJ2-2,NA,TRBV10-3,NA,TGTGCCATCAGTGAGAGTTGGGGGAACACCGGGGAGCTGTTTTTT,CAISESWGNTGELFF
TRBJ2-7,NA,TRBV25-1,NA,TGTGCCAGCAGTCTGGGGTACGAGCCGTACTTC,CASSLGYEPYF
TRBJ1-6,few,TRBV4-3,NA,TGCGCCAGCAGCCAAGAGGTGGCACGGGTAGCCGATTCACCCCTCCACTTT,CASSQEVARVADSPLHF
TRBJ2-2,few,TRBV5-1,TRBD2,TGCGCCAGCAGCCCCGGCTCTAGCGGGACTAACGGGGAGCTGTTTTTT,CASSPGSSGTNGELFF
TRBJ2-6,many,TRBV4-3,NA,TGCGCCAGCAGCCAAGAGGTGGCCAACGTCCTGACTTTC,CASSQEVANVLTF
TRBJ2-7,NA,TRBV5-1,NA,TGCGCCAGCAGCTCCGGTGGGGCCCCCTACGAGCAGTACTTC,CASSSGGAPYEQYF
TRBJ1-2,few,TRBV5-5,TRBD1,TGTGCCAGCACACAAGCTGGACAGGGACATTCGTTGGGCTACACCTTC,CASTQAGQGHSLGYTF
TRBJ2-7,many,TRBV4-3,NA,TGCGCCAGCAGCCAAGATTTGAACCAAGCTTTTTACGAGCAGTACTTC,CASSQDLNQAFYEQYF
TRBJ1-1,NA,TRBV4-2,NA,TGTGCCAGCAGCCAAGGGGGGGTCACTGAAGCTTTCTTT,CASSQGGVTEAFF
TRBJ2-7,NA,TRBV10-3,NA,TGTGCCATCAGCGGGACGGACTACGAGCAGTACTTC,CAISGTDYEQYF
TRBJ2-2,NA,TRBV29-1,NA,TGCAGCGTTCGGGGAGTCGTCACCGGGGAGCTGTTTTTT,CSVRGVVTGELFF